This is a list of T cell receptor beta chains from one sample in a study of cytomegalovirus exposure and HLA in healthy donors. Method: immunoSEQ multiplex PCR; TCRdb's copy keeps in-frame clones and lacks some. The sample has tens of thousands of clones, approximately 68% seen once. The sequencing input was PBMCs. The receptors shown here come from a woman in her 30s in good health and CMV-seronegative. Each CDR3 is given with its conserved first and last residue. Each record gives: V gene, clone size, CDR3 length, J gene, D gene, CDR3 protein, CDR3 DNA. D genes are given only for firm matches. The size entry is marked missing in some rows and otherwise reads once, few, many or a size class.

v_call: TRBV7-6; clone_size: NA; cdr3_length: 15; j_call: TRBJ2-1; d_call: TRBD2; cdr3_aa: CASSPGTSQYNEQFF; cdr3_nt: TGTGCCAGCAGCCCCGGGACTAGTCAATACAATGAGCAGTTCTTC
v_call: TRBV19; clone_size: NA; cdr3_length: 14; j_call: TRBJ1-2; d_call: TRBD1; cdr3_aa: CASSMNRGKDGYTF; cdr3_nt: TGTGCCAGTAGTATGAACAGGGGGAAGGATGGCTACACCTTC
v_call: TRBV6-1; clone_size: few; cdr3_length: 12; j_call: TRBJ1-2; d_call: NA; cdr3_aa: CASSERGRGYTF; cdr3_nt: TGTGCCAGCAGTGAGCGGGGGCGCGGCTACACCTTC
v_call: TRBV13; clone_size: NA; cdr3_length: 16; j_call: TRBJ2-3; d_call: TRBD2; cdr3_aa: CASSLAPFGGEDTQYF; cdr3_nt: TGTGCCAGCAGCTTAGCCCCCTTCGGGGGGGAGGATACGCAGTATTTT
v_call: TRBV28; clone_size: NA; cdr3_length: 15; j_call: TRBJ1-3; d_call: NA; cdr3_aa: CASKTASSSGNTIYF; cdr3_nt: TGTGCCAGCAAGACAGCCTCAAGCTCTGGAAACACCATATATTTT
v_call: TRBV28; clone_size: NA; cdr3_length: 13; j_call: TRBJ1-2; d_call: NA; cdr3_aa: CASGVPGGEGYTF; cdr3_nt: TGTGCCAGCGGAGTACCTGGGGGGGAAGGCTACACCTTC
v_call: TRBV28; clone_size: NA; cdr3_length: 15; j_call: TRBJ2-7; d_call: TRBD1; cdr3_aa: CASNPTGTGLYEQYF; cdr3_nt: TGTGCCAGCAACCCCACCGGGACAGGGCTCTACGAGCAGTACTTC
v_call: TRBV10-3; clone_size: once; cdr3_length: 17; j_call: TRBJ1-5; d_call: NA; cdr3_aa: CAISEKRGGASNQPQHF; cdr3_nt: TGTGCCATCAGTGAAAAAAGAGGGGGGGCTAGCAATCAGCCCCAGCATTTT
v_call: TRBV13; clone_size: once; cdr3_length: 15; j_call: TRBJ1-1; d_call: NA; cdr3_aa: CASSLRLGGVGEAFF; cdr3_nt: TGTGCCAGCAGCTTAAGGTTGGGCGGGGTTGGTGAAGCTTTCTTT
v_call: TRBV10-3; clone_size: once; cdr3_length: 15; j_call: TRBJ1-1; d_call: NA; cdr3_aa: CAISPSSVGATEAFF; cdr3_nt: TGTGCCATCAGTCCCTCAAGTGTGGGCGCCACTGAAGCTTTCTTT
v_call: TRBV5-1; clone_size: NA; cdr3_length: 14; j_call: TRBJ2-7; d_call: NA; cdr3_aa: CASSWPGVRNEQYF; cdr3_nt: TGCGCCAGCAGCTGGCCGGGGGTGAGGAACGAGCAGTACTTC
v_call: TRBV29-1; clone_size: NA; cdr3_length: 14; j_call: TRBJ1-2; d_call: TRBD1; cdr3_aa: CSVGDSQGEHGYTF; cdr3_nt: TGCAGCGTTGGTGACTCACAGGGGGAGCATGGCTACACCTTC
v_call: TRBV7-2; clone_size: once; cdr3_length: 16; j_call: TRBJ2-7; d_call: NA; cdr3_aa: CASSLVSQGSSYEQYF; cdr3_nt: TGTGCCAGCAGCTTAGTTTCCCAGGGAAGCTCCTACGAGCAGTACTTC
v_call: TRBV7-9; clone_size: once; cdr3_length: 15; j_call: TRBJ2-5; d_call: NA; cdr3_aa: CASSLVHSLQETQYF; cdr3_nt: TGTGCCAGCAGCTTAGTCCACAGCCTCCAAGAGACCCAGTACTTC
v_call: TRBV10-3; clone_size: NA; cdr3_length: 15; j_call: TRBJ1-6; d_call: TRBD1; cdr3_aa: CAIRAMDRGNSPLHF; cdr3_nt: TGTGCCATCAGGGCTATGGACAGGGGTAATTCACCCCTCCACTTT
v_call: TRBV5-1; clone_size: NA; cdr3_length: 18; j_call: TRBJ2-5; d_call: TRBD2; cdr3_aa: CASSLVQRGGRSPETQYF; cdr3_nt: TGCGCCAGCAGCCTCGTCCAGCGGGGGGGCCGCTCCCCGGAGACCCAGTACTTC
v_call: TRBV11-2; clone_size: NA; cdr3_length: 15; j_call: TRBJ2-7; d_call: TRBD1; cdr3_aa: CASSPLTGMIYEQYF; cdr3_nt: TGTGCCAGCAGCCCGCTGACAGGGATGATCTACGAGCAGTACTTC
v_call: TRBV14; clone_size: NA; cdr3_length: 15; j_call: TRBJ2-1; d_call: NA; cdr3_aa: CASSQDPGNGNEQFF; cdr3_nt: TGTGCCAGCAGCCAAGATCCGGGGAATGGCAATGAGCAGTTCTTC
v_call: TRBV27; clone_size: NA; cdr3_length: 15; j_call: TRBJ1-3; d_call: TRBD1; cdr3_aa: CASRLGQASGNTIYF; cdr3_nt: TGTGCCAGCAGATTAGGACAGGCTTCAGGAAACACCATATATTTT
v_call: TRBV9; clone_size: few; cdr3_length: 15; j_call: TRBJ1-1; d_call: NA; cdr3_aa: CASPLGGGGGTEAFF; cdr3_nt: TGTGCCAGCCCCCTGGGGGGAGGGGGGGGCACTGAAGCTTTCTTT
v_call: TRBV15; clone_size: NA; cdr3_length: 15; j_call: TRBJ1-1; d_call: NA; cdr3_aa: CATSTGLTGGLEAFF; cdr3_nt: TGTGCCACCAGCACAGGACTGACGGGAGGTCTCGAAGCTTTCTTT
v_call: TRBV4-1; clone_size: many; cdr3_length: 18; j_call: TRBJ1-2; d_call: TRBD1; cdr3_aa: CASSQDSLSGQSNYGYTF; cdr3_nt: TGCGCCAGCAGCCAGGACTCGCTGTCGGGACAGTCTAACTATGGCTACACCTTC
v_call: TRBV29-1; clone_size: NA; cdr3_length: 14; j_call: TRBJ1-1; d_call: TRBD1; cdr3_aa: CSVARGQMNTEAFF; cdr3_nt: TGCAGCGTGGCCAGGGGGCAAATGAACACTGAAGCTTTCTTT
v_call: TRBV7-6; clone_size: medium-sized; cdr3_length: 16; j_call: TRBJ1-1; d_call: TRBD1; cdr3_aa: CASSPGQFRMNTEAFF; cdr3_nt: TGTGCCAGCAGCCCGGGACAGTTCCGTATGAACACTGAAGCTTTCTTT
v_call: TRBV4-2; clone_size: few; cdr3_length: 15; j_call: TRBJ1-1; d_call: NA; cdr3_aa: CASSQDSQGNGEAFF; cdr3_nt: TGTGCCAGCAGCCAAGACTCACAGGGAAATGGGGAAGCTTTCTTT
v_call: TRBV30; clone_size: NA; cdr3_length: 15; j_call: TRBJ2-2; d_call: TRBD1; cdr3_aa: CAWGRGTGQGGELFF; cdr3_nt: TGTGCCTGGGGAAGGGGGACAGGGCAGGGCGGGGAGCTGTTTTTT
v_call: TRBV6-4; clone_size: NA; cdr3_length: 15; j_call: TRBJ2-1; d_call: TRBD2; cdr3_aa: CASSEIAGAGNEQFF; cdr3_nt: TGTGCCAGCAGTGAAATAGCGGGGGCTGGTAATGAGCAGTTCTTC
v_call: TRBV7-8; clone_size: NA; cdr3_length: 16; j_call: TRBJ2-5; d_call: TRBD1; cdr3_aa: CASSSLPGQGVETQYF; cdr3_nt: TGTGCCAGCAGTTCACTTCCGGGACAGGGGGTAGAGACCCAGTACTTC
v_call: TRBV30; clone_size: NA; cdr3_length: 14; j_call: TRBJ1-3; d_call: TRBD1; cdr3_aa: CAWSPDRGGNTIYF; cdr3_nt: TGTGCCTGGAGTCCGGACAGGGGTGGAAACACCATATATTTT
v_call: TRBV19; clone_size: NA; cdr3_length: 15; j_call: TRBJ1-5; d_call: NA; cdr3_aa: CASSKVVTGNQPQHF; cdr3_nt: TGTGCCAGTAGTAAGGTCGTAACAGGGAATCAGCCCCAGCATTTT
v_call: TRBV9; clone_size: NA; cdr3_length: 15; j_call: TRBJ1-1; d_call: NA; cdr3_aa: CASSVVSWVNTEAFF; cdr3_nt: TGTGCCAGCAGCGTAGTTAGCTGGGTGAACACTGAAGCTTTCTTT
v_call: TRBV2; clone_size: NA; cdr3_length: 14; j_call: TRBJ1-4; d_call: NA; cdr3_aa: CASRGQLSNEKLFF; cdr3_nt: TGTGCCAGCAGAGGACAGCTTTCTAATGAAAAACTGTTTTTT
v_call: TRBV30; clone_size: NA; cdr3_length: 14; j_call: TRBJ2-5; d_call: TRBD1; cdr3_aa: CAWGRGQGRETQYF; cdr3_nt: TGTGCCTGGGGGAGGGGACAGGGGAGGGAGACCCAGTACTTC
v_call: TRBV29-1; clone_size: NA; cdr3_length: 12; j_call: TRBJ2-7; d_call: NA; cdr3_aa: CSVELASYEQYF; cdr3_nt: TGCAGCGTTGAACTGGCCTCCTACGAGCAGTACTTC
v_call: TRBV9; clone_size: NA; cdr3_length: 15; j_call: TRBJ1-1; d_call: TRBD1; cdr3_aa: CASSTYGTGEDGAFF; cdr3_nt: TGTGCCAGCAGCACCTACGGGACAGGGGAGGACGGAGCTTTCTTT
v_call: TRBV5-1; clone_size: once; cdr3_length: 14; j_call: TRBJ1-1; d_call: TRBD1; cdr3_aa: CASSWGTGNTEAFF; cdr3_nt: TGCGCCAGCAGCTGGGGGACAGGGAACACTGAAGCTTTCTTT
v_call: TRBV6-1; clone_size: NA; cdr3_length: 12; j_call: TRBJ1-2; d_call: NA; cdr3_aa: CASSEGGHNYTF; cdr3_nt: TGTGCCAGCAGTGAAGGTGGTCACAACTACACCTTC
v_call: TRBV5-6; clone_size: NA; cdr3_length: 17; j_call: TRBJ2-4; d_call: TRBD2; cdr3_aa: CASSLEWLAGGKNIQYF; cdr3_nt: TGTGCCAGCAGCTTGGAATGGCTAGCGGGGGGTAAAAACATTCAGTACTTC
v_call: TRBV28; clone_size: large; cdr3_length: 15; j_call: TRBJ2-1; d_call: TRBD1; cdr3_aa: CASSSGQGAINEQFF; cdr3_nt: TGTGCCAGCAGTTCCGGACAGGGGGCGATAAATGAGCAGTTCTTC
v_call: TRBV4-3; clone_size: NA; cdr3_length: 17; j_call: TRBJ2-7; d_call: TRBD1; cdr3_aa: CASSQDESIRGYYEQYF; cdr3_nt: TGCGCCAGCAGCCAAGATGAGTCCATCAGGGGGTACTACGAGCAGTACTTC
v_call: TRBV27; clone_size: few; cdr3_length: 13; j_call: TRBJ2-1; d_call: NA; cdr3_aa: CASSFRRDNEQFF; cdr3_nt: TGTGCCAGCAGTTTTCGCCGGGACAATGAGCAGTTCTTC
v_call: TRBV25-1; clone_size: few; cdr3_length: 11; j_call: TRBJ1-1; d_call: NA; cdr3_aa: CASSKGTEAFF; cdr3_nt: TGTGCCTCTTCCAAGGGGACTGAAGCTTTCTTT
v_call: TRBV13; clone_size: NA; cdr3_length: 15; j_call: TRBJ2-7; d_call: TRBD2; cdr3_aa: CASSLSGGGSYEQYF; cdr3_nt: TGTGCCAGCAGCTTATCGGGCGGGGGGTCCTACGAGCAGTACTTC
v_call: TRBV2; clone_size: once; cdr3_length: 13; j_call: TRBJ1-2; d_call: NA; cdr3_aa: CASGHREIGGYTF; cdr3_nt: TGTGCCAGCGGCCACAGGGAAATAGGTGGCTACACCTTC
v_call: TRBV5-4; clone_size: NA; cdr3_length: 16; j_call: TRBJ2-2; d_call: TRBD1; cdr3_aa: CASSPDRGTNTGELFF; cdr3_nt: TGTGCCAGCAGTCCTGACAGGGGCACGAACACCGGGGAGCTGTTTTTT
v_call: TRBV5-1; clone_size: NA; cdr3_length: 15; j_call: TRBJ2-3; d_call: TRBD2; cdr3_aa: CASSFTGTSMDTQYF; cdr3_nt: TGCGCCAGCAGCTTCACCGGGACTAGTATGGATACGCAGTATTTT
v_call: TRBV30; clone_size: few; cdr3_length: 15; j_call: TRBJ1-3; d_call: TRBD1; cdr3_aa: CAWTLLGRGADTIYF; cdr3_nt: TGTGCCTGGACTCTCCTCGGCAGGGGGGCAGACACCATATATTTT
v_call: TRBV5-1; clone_size: NA; cdr3_length: 15; j_call: TRBJ2-7; d_call: NA; cdr3_aa: CASSKGHSSSYEQYF; cdr3_nt: TGCGCCAGCAGCAAGGGACATTCGAGCTCCTACGAGCAGTACTTC
v_call: TRBV5-6; clone_size: NA; cdr3_length: 16; j_call: TRBJ2-2; d_call: NA; cdr3_aa: CASSLGGEANTGELFF; cdr3_nt: TGTGCCAGCAGCTTGGGTGGGGAGGCGAACACCGGGGAGCTGTTTTTT
v_call: TRBV4-2; clone_size: NA; cdr3_length: 14; j_call: TRBJ2-1; d_call: NA; cdr3_aa: CASNLQGIDNEQFF; cdr3_nt: TGTGCCAGCAATTTGCAGGGGATAGACAATGAGCAGTTCTTC